These T cell receptor beta chains were read from a single sample in a study of cytomegalovirus exposure and HLA in healthy donors. Profiled with immunoSEQ multiplex PCR; TCRdb holds only in-frame clones, not every one. The sample lists about 250,000 clones, roughly 87% seen once, with about 11% in the top ten. The specimen was PBMCs. Receptor source: a man younger than 35 in good health and CMV-seropositive. The conserved cysteine and the conserved F or W are not part of the CDR3 here.

cdr3_aa v_call
ASSSPGLEQNPY TRBV28
ATLRGAGEDTQY TRBV7-2
ASSLGSGLREQY TRBV9
ASSGRSGASDTQY TRBV9
ASSPSTAGGNEQF TRBV6-5
ASSPRGRSPYQPQH TRBV28
ASSESGTGYEQY TRBV25-1
ASSLWVAEAHEQF TRBV5-1
AKYSKAETQY TRBV10-2
ASSKEGSGGTQY TRBV5-1
ASSSTTWTGASSGNTIY TRBV5-1
ASSLAPGGNQPQH TRBV5-1
ASSSDGNEQF TRBV2
ASSTGLAGLEQY TRBV6-1
ASRTGGWETQY TRBV6-5
ASSSTSGMAAGELF TRBV9
ASSQQSSYNEQF TRBV4-2
ASSELDRAAKQY TRBV6-1
ASSLDTRVTKNIQY TRBV11-3
ASSVPRTSGKGNTDTQY TRBV27